The 14 T cell receptor beta chains reported below all come from one sample, sequenced in a study of T-cell reconstitution after alpha-beta-depleted transplantation in children (dated by TCRdb to about 2016). This specimen's treatment or condition label, interpreted: allogeneic hematopoietic cell transplantation with graft depleted of TCRalphabeta T cells and CD19 B cells. The receptor library was made with PCR. TCRdb lists the instrument as Illumina HiSeq 2500. TCR library preparation used molecular barcoding, with unique molecular identifiers applied to normalize quantification of the TCRbeta repertoire. The raw public data were reprocessed by TCRdb itself: fastp quality trimming at Q25, MiXCR clonotype calling, in-frame beta chains only. CDR3 protein sequences are deduplicated, and each keeps its most common genes and DNA. This sample gives about 110,000 distinct CDR3 sequences in total; about 9.4% of them show up just once. Around 34% of the sample is held by the ten biggest clonotypes.

Sequences were derived from PBMCs, sampled before TCRalphabeta/CD19-depleted stem cell transplant. Every receptor here comes from a boy aged 2-15 years with acute lymphoblastic leukemia, due to receive a stem cell transplant.

This clonotype has just a few counts. The rearrangement uses TRBV29-1 and TRBJ1-5, with D uncertain. Trimming took off 4 bases at V and 7 bases at J, with 11 bases between the two ends. The V gene's germline CDR1 is SQVTM and CDR2 ANQGSEA. There are 12 residues in the CDR3. CDR3 sequence reads: CSVGEGGQPQHF. The CDR3 region has the DNA TGCAGCGTTGGAGAGGGAGGCCAGCCCCAGCATTTT.

There are a few counts of this clonotype. The chain combines TRBV28 with TRBJ2-7, with D perhaps TRBD1 or TRBD2 (5 bases each). V lost 7 bases and J 0 bases, leaving 13 bases between the germline ends. Germline V gene sequence: CDR1 MDHEN, CDR2 SYDVKM. There are 14 residues in the CDR3. The CDR3 spells CASKRDGLSYEQYF. CDR3 nucleotides: TGTGCCAGCAAGAGGGACGGACTCTCCTACGAGCAGTACTTC.

Many counts were recorded for this clonotype. The DNA of the CDR3 is TGCAGCGTTGAAGTCGGGGGGGGCTCCTACGAGCAGTACTTC. This encodes CSVEVGGGSYEQYF. V usage is TRBV29-1 and J usage is TRBJ2-7, with 8 positions matching TRBD2. V shed 1 base, J shed 0 bases, and the junction held 2 bases outside the gene matches. Looked up from germline, CDR1 is SQVTM and CDR2 is ANQGSEA. This CDR3 is built from 14 residues.

This clonotype was seen at least ten times. This chain links TRBV20-1 with TRBJ2-5; no clear D gene. V was clipped by 3 bases and J by 2 bases, with 7 bases between them. Per germline, CDR1 DFQATT and CDR2 SNEGSKA (reference sequence). The CDR3 runs 12 residues. In DNA, the CDR3 is TGCAGTGCTAGGGGTGGGCAAGAGACCCAGTACTTC. As protein: CSARGGQETQYF.

V usage is TRBV19 and J usage is TRBJ2-1; TRBD2 aligns across 10 bases. V lost 8 bases, J lost 10 bases, and 8 bases stayed unmatched. CDR3 length: 13 residues. Germline V gene sequence: CDR1 LNHDA, CDR2 SQIVND (reference sequence). The CDR3 coding sequence is TGTGCCAGTTTCCAGCGGGAGGGCCGCGAGCAGTTCTTC. This encodes CASFQREGREQFF.

This chain uses TRBV7-2 with TRBJ2-7; tentatively, D is TRBD2 (5 bases). V lost 5 bases to trimming and J lost 3 bases, with 17 bases between them. This CDR3 region has 15 residues. CDR1 is SGHTA and CDR2 is FQGNSA in the germline V gene. As DNA, the CDR3 is TGTGCCAGCAGCACGTCCGGGGTTGGGATCTACGAGCAGTACTTC. It specifies CASSTSGVGIYEQYF. Variable domain in full (rest from reference TRBV7-2 and TRBJ2-7): GAGVSQSPSNKVTEKGKDVELRCDPISGHTALYWYRQSLGQGLEFLIYFQGNSAPDKSGLPSDRFSAERTGGSVSTLTIQRTQQEDSAVYLCASSTSGVGIYEQYFGPGTRLTVT.

CDR3 protein: CSARRLAGGYNEQFF. Here the CDR3 DNA reads TGCAGTGCTAGAAGACTAGCGGGAGGTTATAATGAGCAGTTCTTC. The J gene is TRBJ2-1, the V gene TRBV20-1; 13 bases map to TRBD2. The CDR3 sequence is 15 residues long. V shed 2 bases, J shed 7 bases, and the junction held 5 bases outside the gene matches. Germline CDR1 DFQATT, CDR2 SNEGSKA (reference sequence).

The sample holds many counts of this clonotype. The chain joins TRBV6-1 to TRBJ2-2; D is unresolved. In germline, CDR1 is MNHNS, CDR2 SASEGT. This CDR3 spans 14 amino acids. V shed 3 bases and J shed 5 bases, with 10 bases lying between them. CDR3 sequence: CASSDAPTTGELFF. The CDR3, as DNA: TGTGCCAGCAGTGATGCCCCGACTACCGGGGAGCTGTTTTTT.

The chain uses TRBV2 and TRBJ2-5, with TRBD1 matching 10 bases. J gave up 2 bases and V 0 bases, and 12 bases lay outside the gene matches. The CDR3 consists of 19 residues. The germline V gene has CDR1 SNHLY and CDR2 FYNNEI. The CDR3 bases are TGTGCCAGCAGTGAAGCGGACAGGGGGAGATCTCGAGGACAAGAGACCCAGTACTTC. Translation gives CASSEADRGRSRGQETQYF. Supplemented by reference TRBV2 and TRBJ2-5, the full variable domain reads EPEVTQTPSHQVTQMGQEVILRCVPISNHLYFYWYRQILGQKVEFLVSFYNNEISEKSEIFDDQFSVERPDGSNFTLKIRSTKLEDSAMYFCASSEADRGRSRGQETQYFGPGTRLLVL.

This clonotype was counted a few times. V gene TRBV5-1 combines with J gene TRBJ2-1; the D is unclear. Germline CDR1 is SGHRS and CDR2 is YFSETQ. Trimming removed 0 bases from V and 4 bases from J, with 8 bases in between. The CDR3 is made up of 14 amino acids. For the CDR3, the DNA is TGCGCCAGCAGCTTGGGGGTCCGGTACAATGAGCAGTTCTTC. This translates into CASSLGVRYNEQFF.

The V gene is TRBV29-1, the J gene TRBJ2-6; D possibly uses TRBD1 or TRBD2 (5 bases each). V was pared by 5 bases and J by 3 bases, with 11 bases between. Germline V gene lookup returns CDR1 SQVTM and CDR2 ANQGSEA. The CDR3 covers 14 residues. DNA for the CDR3: TGCAGCGTTATGGGACGGTATGGGGCCAACGTCCTGACTTTC. As protein: CSVMGRYGANVLTF.

Many counts were recorded for this clonotype. J is TRBJ2-1 and V is TRBV11-2; the match to TRBD2 covers 14 bases. The CDR3 has 15 residues. Trimming at V came to 4 bases and at J to 6 bases, leaving 2 bases not matched to a gene. CDR1 is SGHAT and CDR2 is FQNNGV in the germline V gene. CDR3 bases: TGTGCCAGCAGCTCCGGGACTAGCGGGAGCAATGAGCAGTTCTTC. Protein product: CASSSGTSGSNEQFF.

In its sample, this clonotype was seen many times. The chain uses TRBV20-1 and TRBJ2-5; D remains unclear. Trimming took 2 bases from V and 5 from J, leaving 12 bases between them. The CDR3 is made up of 13 amino acids. CDR1 and CDR2 (germline): DFQATT, SNEGSKA (reference sequence). This CDR3 is CSARKRPRETQYF. CDR3 nucleotides: TGCAGTGCTAGAAAAAGACCGCGGGAGACCCAGTACTTC.

On this clonotype: Relative to the germline gene, one junction end is altered; a read error may explain this. V usage is TRBV6-2 or TRBV6-3 and J usage is TRBJ2-1, with 8 positions matching TRBD2. Per germline, CDR1 MNHEY and CDR2 SVGEGT. The CDR3 is 16 residues long. The CDR3 sequence is CDSSYSGGDRGNEQFF. The CDR3 DNA reads TGTGACAGCAGTTACTCGGGGGGGGATCGGGGCAATGAGCAGTTCTTC.